This T cell receptor beta chain stems from a study of blood T cell repertoires in COVID-19. This CDR3 comprises 18 residues. Germline lookup yields CDR1 SGHRS and CDR2 YFSETQ. Trimming pared 4 bases from V and 1 base from J, leaving 23 bases between. Profiled with immunoSEQ multiplex PCR; TCRdb holds only in-frame clones, not every one. The table includes about 150,000 clones, about 90% detected once. V gene TRBV5-1 combines with J gene TRBJ2-5, with D maybe TRBD2 (6 bases). The sequenced material came from peripheral blood. This receptor was obtained from a man aged 45 to 65 with acute or convalescent COVID-19. The CDR3: CASSQGLLTSAFQETQYF. The CDR3 DNA is TGCGCCAGCAGCCAGGGACTCCTAACAAGTGCATTCCAAGAGACCCAGTACTTC.